This TCR beta chain was recorded in a study of blood T cell repertoires in COVID-19. Study-level background: Acute and convalescent COVID-19 samples came from the United States, Italy and Spain.

Original processing notes: Nucleated cell counts were estimated from reference gene primer amplification. Repertoires were generated with immunoSEQ multiplex PCR, while TCRdb's copy carries only in-frame clones and drops some. The V and J calls and clone size are taken from that table; D and trimming were inferred from the DNA. The table includes fewer than 90,000 clones, roughly 88% detected once. CDR3 length: 17 amino acids. The germline V gene has CDR1 SGHNT and CDR2 YYREEE (reference sequence). Unmatched junction bases numbered 11, after V lost 4 bases and J lost 4 bases. The sample holds a few counts of this clone.

Input material: peripheral blood. The TCR originated in a woman of 80 years or more with active or convalescent COVID-19. The J gene is TRBJ1-1, the V gene TRBV5-4; TRBD1 aligns across 12 bases. As DNA, the CDR3 is TGTGCCAGCAGCCCTGGGACAGGGGGCGGGAGGAGCACTGAAGCTTTCTTT. Translated, it gives CASSPGTGGGRSTEAFF.